This TCR beta chain was sequenced during a study of blood T cell repertoires in COVID-19. Across the whole study: From the United States, Italy and Spain came samples of acute and convalescent COVID-19.

V was shortened by 3 bases and J by 3 bases, with 6 bases between the two germline ends. Germline CDR1 is KGHSH and CDR2 is LQKENI. The CDR3 consists of 12 residues. The repertoire was sequenced with immunoSEQ multiplex PCR; TCRdb's copy has only in-frame clones and lacks some. This table holds roughly 250,000 clones, about 89% found once. In regard to this clone: The same CDR3 arises from other DNA sequences in this sample as well.

Source material: peripheral blood. The origin of this receptor is a man aged 25 to 45 with acute or convalescent COVID-19. The rearrangement uses TRBV18 and TRBJ2-7; D remains ambiguous. For the CDR3, the DNA is TGTGCCAGCTCACCTGATAGCTACGAGCAGTACTTC. Amino acids: CASSPDSYEQYF.